These 26 T cell receptor beta chains came from one sample sequenced in a study of T-cell memory formation after mild COVID-19. Each CDR3 protein gets one entry after TCRdb re-called the 5' RACE reads with MiXCR. Seen here are some 210,000 distinct CDR3 sequences, more than 25% observed once, and the top ten hold over 10%. Sequenced material: PBMCs or a T cell subset sorted from them (not recorded which). Receptor source: an adult woman who had mild COVID-19 (a few samples of this study predate the infection). Cell type and time point are not known.

This sequence joins TRBV2 and TRBJ2-7, with 7 bases matching TRBD1. J gave up 2 bases and V 3 bases, and 4 bases lay outside the gene matches. In germline, CDR1 is SNHLY, CDR2 FYNNEI. The CDR3 has 14 residues. The CDR3 loop is CASSDRGNAYEQYF. The DNA of the CDR3 is TGTGCCAGCAGTGACAGGGGGAACGCCTACGAGCAGTACTTC.

This clonotype was recorded a few times. The junction differs from germline at one of its ends, possibly a read error. This sequence joins TRBV11-3 and TRBJ2-1, with D perhaps TRBD2 (6 bases). Germline values: CDR1 SGHNT, CDR2 YENEEA. The CDR3 covers 13 residues. For the CDR3, the DNA is TGCGCCAGCAGCCCGCGGGATTATAATGAGCAGTTCTTC. Its protein product is CASSPRDYNEQFF.

V usage is TRBV15 and J usage is TRBJ2-3, with no clear D. The germline V and J ends were trimmed by 0 bases and 1 base, with 11 bases remaining between them. CDR3 length: 16 amino acids. Germline assignment: CDR1 LNHNV and CDR2 YYDKDF (reference sequence). CDR3 coding DNA: TGTGCCACCAGCAGAGACGTCTCCGTAGGCACAGATACGCAGTATTTT. Protein sequence: CATSRDVSVGTDTQYF.

This chain connects TRBV3-1 to TRBJ2-3; 10 bases agree with TRBD2. Losses at the gene ends were 2 bases for V and 5 bases for J; bases not matched to a gene: 7. CDR3 length: 16 residues. Germline loops: CDR1 LGHDT, CDR2 YNNKEL (reference sequence). CDR3 in amino acids: CASSQSLAGGRDTQYF. CDR3 DNA: TGTGCCAGCAGCCAATCATTAGCGGGAGGTCGAGATACGCAGTATTTT.

This clonotype came up a few times. The rearrangement links TRBV4-1 to TRBJ1-5; a weak D match, TRBD1 (5 bases). The germline V gene encodes CDR1 MGHRA and CDR2 YSYEKL. This CDR3 is 14 amino acids long. Trimming pared 1 base from V and 5 bases from J, leaving 9 bases between. The CDR3 region is CASSQAGPHQPQHF. As DNA, the CDR3 is TGCGCCAGCAGCCAAGCAGGGCCCCATCAGCCCCAGCATTTT.

A note on this clonotype: The final CDR3 position lacks the conserved phenylalanine or tryptophan, pointing to a likely read error. The chain uses TRBV20-1 and TRBJ2-7, with a weak D call TRBD2 (6 bases). The germline V gene has CDR1 DFQATT and CDR2 SNEGSKA (reference sequence). The CDR3 consists of 12 residues. V was shortened by 3 bases and J by 2 bases, with 8 bases between the two germline ends. The CDR3 DNA reads as TGCAGTGCTAGCGGGAGAACCTACGAGCAGTACCTC. Amino acid sequence: CSASGRTYEQYL.

In its sample, this clonotype was seen many times. J is TRBJ2-7 and V is TRBV5-1; D may match TRBD1 or TRBD2 (5 bases each). Germline assignment: CDR1 SGHRS and CDR2 YFSETQ. The CDR3 is 14 residues long. Trimming pared 4 bases from V and 0 bases from J, leaving 11 bases between. CDR3 nucleotide sequence: TGCGCCAGCAGCCGGGACGGCAACTCCTACGAGCAGTACTTC. This gives the protein CASSRDGNSYEQYF.

The chain combines TRBV20-1 with TRBJ2-3, with 12 nucleotides matching TRBD2. CDR3 length equals 16 residues. Germline-derived CDR1 and CDR2 are DFQATT and SNEGSKA (reference sequence). V was clipped by 6 bases and J by 3 bases; unmatched bases: 10. The CDR3 spells CSATSSGGAWTDTQYF. CDR3 sequence (DNA): TGCAGTGCAACCTCTAGCGGGGGGGCTTGGACAGATACGCAGTATTTT.

The V call is TRBV7-9, the J call TRBJ2-7; either TRBD1 or TRBD2 may fit D (5 bases each). Germline V gene sequence: CDR1 SEHNR, CDR2 FQNEAQ (reference sequence). The ends were cut back, 6 bases at V and 4 bases at J, with 13 bases in the middle. The CDR3 is 13 amino acids. The CDR3 here is CASSTSGGYEQYF. The CDR3 DNA is TGTGCCAGCAGTACCTCTGGGGGATACGAGCAGTACTTC.

Here the CDR3 reads CSIGGAMGLTALTDTQYF. Here the CDR3 DNA reads TGCAGTATAGGAGGGGCCATGGGCCTCACTGCCCTCACAGATACGCAGTATTTT. The V gene is TRBV20-1, the J gene TRBJ2-3, with a possible D match to TRBD2 (6 bases). Germline V gene lookup returns CDR1 DFQATT and CDR2 SNEGSKA (reference sequence). This CDR3 comprises 18 residues. Between the trimmed V and J ends, which lost 8 bases and 2 bases, there was a span of 29 bases.

V usage is TRBV4-2 and J usage is TRBJ2-1; 12 nucleotides line up with TRBD2. Germline V gene sequence: CDR1 LGHNA, CDR2 YNFKEQ. The CDR3 sequence is 17 residues long. The ends lost 1 base at V and 4 bases at J; junction bases unmatched: 5. CDR3 protein: CASSQASGRVLYNEQFF. CDR3 bases: TGTGCCAGCAGCCAAGCTAGCGGGAGGGTCCTTTACAATGAGCAGTTCTTC.

This rearrangement joins TRBV5-6 to TRBJ2-7; D uncertain. Germline assignment: CDR1 SGHDT and CDR2 YYEEEE. This CDR3 spans 12 amino acids. The V end was cut by 7 bases, the J end by 2 bases, with 10 bases between. CDR3 residues: CASAISAYEQYF. DNA of the CDR3: TGTGCCAGCGCGATTTCGGCCTACGAGCAGTACTTC.

A few counts support this clonotype. The DNA of the CDR3 is TGTGCCAGCAGCAAGACTGGGGAAACCTACGAGCAGTACTTC. Amino acid sequence: CASSKTGETYEQYF. This chain uses TRBV7-6 with TRBJ2-7; D not resolved. The length of the CDR3 is 14 residues. V lost 5 bases, J lost 2 bases, and 13 bases lay in between. Germline loops: CDR1 SGHVS, CDR2 FNYEAQ.

The rearrangement uses TRBV28 and TRBJ2-5; TRBD2 is a possible D gene (6 bases). This CDR3 has 17 amino acids. Per germline, CDR1 MDHEN and CDR2 SYDVKM. V lost 4 bases and J lost 0, with 18 bases in between. The chain's CDR3 is CASSYRGSTPYQETQYF. The CDR3 DNA reads TGTGCCAGCAGTTATCGGGGGTCTACCCCGTACCAAGAGACCCAGTACTTC. Full variable domain (remainder filled in from reference TRBV28 and TRBJ2-5): DVKVTQSSRYLVKRTGEKVFLECVQDMDHENMFWYRQDPGLGLRLIYFSYDVKMKEKGDIPEGYSVSREKKERFSLILESASTNQTSMYLCASSYRGSTPYQETQYFGPGTRLLVL.

This chain joins TRBV14 and TRBJ2-2, with 9 bases matching TRBD2. Germline V CDR1 and CDR2: SGHDN, FVKESK. This CDR3 is 18 amino acids long. V lost 2 bases, J lost 5 bases, and 12 bases stayed unmatched. This CDR3 reads CASSQTRGGLSRTGELFF. The CDR3 DNA is TGTGCCAGCAGCCAAACGCGGGGGGGCCTGAGTAGGACCGGGGAGCTGTTTTTT.

The chain employs TRBV7-6 and TRBJ1-2; D ambiguous. The V gene lost 0 bases and the J gene lost 6 bases, with 8 bases spanning the gap. There are 13 residues in the CDR3. Looked up from germline, CDR1 is SGHVS and CDR2 is FNYEAQ. CDR3 nucleotide sequence: TGTGCCAGCAGCTTAGCGGGAGGAGATGGCTACACCTTC. Translated: CASSLAGGDGYTF.

Only a few counts were recorded for this clonotype. V usage is TRBV7-9 and J usage is TRBJ2-1; D is uncertain. Germline V gives CDR1 SEHNR, CDR2 FQNEAQ (reference sequence). This CDR3 is 16 amino acids long. V lost 2 bases and J lost 5, with 16 bases in between. CDR3 sequence reads: CASSLREKDGNNEQFF. As DNA, the CDR3 is TGTGCCAGCAGCTTAAGAGAAAAAGACGGAAACAATGAGCAGTTCTTC.

This clonotype was counted a few times. The chain couples TRBV29-1 to TRBJ1-1, with D perhaps matching TRBD1 (5 bases). Germline loops: CDR1 SQVTM, CDR2 ANQGSEA. The CDR3 covers 13 residues. Trimming stripped 2 bases from V and 0 bases from J, with 7 bases between. This chain's CDR3 is CSVERGVNTEAFF. CDR3 sequence (DNA): TGCAGCGTTGAAAGAGGGGTGAACACTGAAGCTTTCTTT.

The rearrangement links TRBV12-3 or TRBV12-4 to TRBJ2-1, with no clear D. The V and J ends lost 7 bases and 0 bases respectively, with 7 bases between them. The CDR3 loop spans 13 amino acids. The CDR3 reads CASTVSSYNEQFF. The CDR3, as DNA: TGTGCCAGCACGGTGAGCTCCTACAATGAGCAGTTCTTC.

This clonotype was seen a handful of times. The rearrangement uses TRBV5-1 and TRBJ1-1; TRBD1 matches 7 bases. CDR1 and CDR2 (germline): SGHRS, YFSETQ. There are 17 residues in the CDR3. With V trimmed by 1 base and J by 0 bases, 9 bases remained unmatched. This CDR3 reads CASSLRTGQRMNTEAFF. CDR3 DNA sequence: TGCGCCAGCAGCTTGAGAACGGGACAGCGGATGAACACTGAAGCTTTCTTT.

There are many counts of this clonotype. The V and J genes are TRBV12-3 or TRBV12-4 and TRBJ2-1; tentatively, D is TRBD2 (6 bases). This CDR3 has 13 amino acids. V lost 5 bases and J lost 4, with 9 bases in between. The CDR3 DNA reads TGTGCCAGCAGTCCGGGACTGTACAATGAGCAGTTCTTC. Amino acid sequence: CASSPGLYNEQFF.

In this sample, this clonotype turned up many times. The chain links TRBV5-1 to TRBJ1-5, with 9 bases identical to TRBD1. The junction had 5 bases not matched to a gene; V was cut back by 0 bases and J by 7 bases. Germline loops: CDR1 SGHRS, CDR2 YFSETQ. There are 15 residues in the CDR3. Here the CDR3 DNA reads TGCGCCAGCAGCTTGGACGGGACAGGGTCCCAGCCCCAGCATTTT. It codes for CASSLDGTGSQPQHF.

This clonotype occurred a few times. The V call is TRBV12-3 or TRBV12-4, the J call TRBJ2-1; 8 bases fit TRBD1. This CDR3 comprises 17 residues. V shed 4 bases, J shed 6 bases, and the junction held 14 bases outside the gene matches. CDR3 in amino acids: CASSSLPRQGISNEQFF. CDR3 coding DNA: TGTGCCAGCAGTTCTTTGCCTCGACAGGGGATTAGCAATGAGCAGTTCTTC.

The CDR3 is CASSLVLAGATQYF. CDR3 nucleotide sequence: TGTGCCAGCAGTTTAGTACTAGCGGGAGCTACGCAGTATTTT. This chain joins TRBV12-3 or TRBV12-4 and TRBJ2-3; TRBD2 agrees at 11 bases. The CDR3 contains 14 residues. The V gene end was trimmed by 1 base and the J gene end by 8 bases; junction bases not matched to a gene: 2.

This chain links TRBV15 with TRBJ2-2; 12 nucleotides agree with TRBD2. This CDR3 has 16 amino acids. J was trimmed by 6 bases and V by 6 bases; bases with no gene match: 8. Germline CDR1 reads LNHNV; CDR2 reads YYDKDF (reference sequence). The CDR3 loop reads CATRKGLAGYAGELFF. The CDR3 nucleotides are TGTGCCACCAGGAAAGGACTAGCGGGGTACGCCGGGGAGCTGTTTTTT.

This clonotype was seen a few times. The chain is built from TRBV7-9 and TRBJ2-1, with TRBD2 matching over 7 bases. Germline loops: CDR1 SEHNR, CDR2 FQNEAQ (reference sequence). This CDR3 region has 14 residues. Trimming cost V 8 bases and J 5 bases; bases outside gene matches: 9. CDR3 DNA: TGTGCCAGCTTTCGGACTAGTGGGGACAATGAGCAGTTCTTC. Translated: CASFRTSGDNEQFF.